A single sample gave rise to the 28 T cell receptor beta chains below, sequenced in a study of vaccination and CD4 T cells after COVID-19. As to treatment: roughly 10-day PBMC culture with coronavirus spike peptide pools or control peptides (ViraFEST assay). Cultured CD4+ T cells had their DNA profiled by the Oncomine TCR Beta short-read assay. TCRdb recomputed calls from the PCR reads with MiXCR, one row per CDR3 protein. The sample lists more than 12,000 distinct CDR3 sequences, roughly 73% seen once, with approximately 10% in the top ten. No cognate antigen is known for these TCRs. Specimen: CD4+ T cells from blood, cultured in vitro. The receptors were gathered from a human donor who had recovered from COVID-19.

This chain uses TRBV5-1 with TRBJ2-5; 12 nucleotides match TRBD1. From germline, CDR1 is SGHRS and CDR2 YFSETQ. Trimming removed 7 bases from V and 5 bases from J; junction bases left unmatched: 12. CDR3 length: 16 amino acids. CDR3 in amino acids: CASESGTGGGSETQYF. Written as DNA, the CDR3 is TGCGCCAGCGAATCCGGGACAGGGGGCGGCTCGGAGACCCAGTACTTC.

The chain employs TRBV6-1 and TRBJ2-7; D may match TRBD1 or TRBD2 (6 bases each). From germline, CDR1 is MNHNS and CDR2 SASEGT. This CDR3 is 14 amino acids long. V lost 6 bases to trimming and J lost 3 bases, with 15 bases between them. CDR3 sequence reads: CASSKTGTHYEQYF. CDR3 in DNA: TGTGCCAGCAGCAAAACAGGGACTCACTACGAGCAGTACTTC.

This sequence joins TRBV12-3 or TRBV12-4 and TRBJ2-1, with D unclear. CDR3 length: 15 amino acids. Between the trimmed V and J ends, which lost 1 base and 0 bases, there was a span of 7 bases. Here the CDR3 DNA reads TGTGCCAGCAGTTTAGTCACGAGCTCCTACAATGAGCAGTTCTTC. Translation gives CASSLVTSSYNEQFF.

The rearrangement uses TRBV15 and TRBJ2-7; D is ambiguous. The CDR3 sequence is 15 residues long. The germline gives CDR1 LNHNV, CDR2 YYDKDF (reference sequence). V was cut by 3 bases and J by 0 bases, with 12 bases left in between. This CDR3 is CATSSPAGLSYEQYF. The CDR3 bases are TGTGCCACCAGCAGTCCGGCAGGCCTCTCCTACGAGCAGTACTTC.

In nucleotides, the CDR3 is TGCGCCAGCAGCCAAGATCAGCGGGCCCCGAGGGATACGCAGTATTTT. This sequence encodes CASSQDQRAPRDTQYF. The J gene is TRBJ2-3, the V gene TRBV4-1, with D maybe TRBD2 (6 bases). CDR1 and CDR2 from the germline V gene are MGHRA and YSYEKL. The CDR3 is 16 residues long. V lost 0 bases to trimming and J lost 6 bases, with 16 bases between them.

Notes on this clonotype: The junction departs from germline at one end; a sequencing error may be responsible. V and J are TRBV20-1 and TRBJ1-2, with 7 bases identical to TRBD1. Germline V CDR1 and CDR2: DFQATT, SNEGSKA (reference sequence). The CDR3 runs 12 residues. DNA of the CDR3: TGCAGTGCTAGAGCCTTAACGGGACAGCTCTCCTTC. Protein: CSARALTGQLSF.

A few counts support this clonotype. The CDR3 region is CASSEWVGKAQYF. The DNA for the CDR3 is TGCGCCAGCAGTGAGTGGGTAGGGAAGGCCCAGTACTTC. V is TRBV10-1 and J is TRBJ2-5, with D uncertain. This CDR3 is 13 amino acids long. Trimming shortened V by 1 base and J by 9 bases, and 12 bases separated the two germline ends. Germline V lookup: CDR1 WNHNN, CDR2 SYGVQD (reference sequence).

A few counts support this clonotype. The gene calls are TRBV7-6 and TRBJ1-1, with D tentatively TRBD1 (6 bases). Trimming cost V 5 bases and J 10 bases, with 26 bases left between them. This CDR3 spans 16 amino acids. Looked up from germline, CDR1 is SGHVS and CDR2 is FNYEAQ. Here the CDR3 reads CASSPGGSMVRRGAFF. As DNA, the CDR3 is TGTGCCAGCAGCCCTGGGGGCAGCATGGTACGCCGGGGAGCTTTCTTT.

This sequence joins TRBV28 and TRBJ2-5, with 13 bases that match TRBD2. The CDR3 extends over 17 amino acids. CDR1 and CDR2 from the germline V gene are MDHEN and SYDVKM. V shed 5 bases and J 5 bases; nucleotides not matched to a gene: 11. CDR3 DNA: TGTGCCAGCAGTCCCGGACTAGCGGGAGTCGGGGGGGAGACCCAGTACTTC. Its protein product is CASSPGLAGVGGETQYF.

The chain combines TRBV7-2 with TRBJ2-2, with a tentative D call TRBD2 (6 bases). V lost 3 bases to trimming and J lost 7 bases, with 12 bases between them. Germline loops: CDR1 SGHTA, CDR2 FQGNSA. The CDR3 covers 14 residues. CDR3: CASSFTPGGGELFF. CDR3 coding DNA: TGTGCCAGCAGCTTTACCCCCGGGGGCGGGGAGCTGTTTTTT.

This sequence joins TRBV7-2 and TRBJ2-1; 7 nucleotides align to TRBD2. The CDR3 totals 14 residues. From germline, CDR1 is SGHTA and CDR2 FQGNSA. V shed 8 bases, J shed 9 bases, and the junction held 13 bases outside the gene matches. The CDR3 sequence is CASPGLVGYGEQFF. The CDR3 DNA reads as TGTGCCAGCCCCGGACTAGTCGGGTACGGTGAGCAGTTCTTC.

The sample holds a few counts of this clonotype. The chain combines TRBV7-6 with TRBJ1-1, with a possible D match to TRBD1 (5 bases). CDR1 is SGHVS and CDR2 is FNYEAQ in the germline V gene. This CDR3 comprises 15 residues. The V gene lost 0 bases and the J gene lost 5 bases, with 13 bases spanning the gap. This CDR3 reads CASSLARGVGTEAFF. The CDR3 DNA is TGTGCCAGCAGCTTAGCGCGGGGGGTGGGAACTGAAGCTTTCTTT.

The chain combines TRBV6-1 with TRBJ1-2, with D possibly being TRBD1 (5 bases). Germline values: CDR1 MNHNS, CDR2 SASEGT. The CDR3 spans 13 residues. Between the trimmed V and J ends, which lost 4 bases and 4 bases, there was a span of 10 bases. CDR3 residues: CASSGDSTYGYTF. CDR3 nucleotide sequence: TGTGCCAGCAGTGGAGACAGCACCTATGGCTACACCTTC.

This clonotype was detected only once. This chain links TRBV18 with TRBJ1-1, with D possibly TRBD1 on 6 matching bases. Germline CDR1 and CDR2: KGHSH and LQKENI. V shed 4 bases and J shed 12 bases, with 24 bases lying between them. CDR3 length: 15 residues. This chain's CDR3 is CASSLQGNTEGGSFF. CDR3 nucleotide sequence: TGTGCCAGCTCACTTCAGGGTAACACTGAAGGGGGTTCTTTCTTT.

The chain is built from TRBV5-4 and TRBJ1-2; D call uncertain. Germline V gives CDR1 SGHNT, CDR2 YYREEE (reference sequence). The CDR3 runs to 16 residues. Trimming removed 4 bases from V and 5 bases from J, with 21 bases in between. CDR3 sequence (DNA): TGTGCCAGCAGCCCCCGGGCGGGAGGTAATACTTATGGCTACACCTTC. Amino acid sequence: CASSPRAGGNTYGYTF. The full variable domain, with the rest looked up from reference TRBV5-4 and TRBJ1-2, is ETGVTQSPTHLIKTRGQQVTLRCSSQSGHNTVSWYQQALGQGPQFIFQYYREEENGRGNFPPRFSGLQFPNYSSELNVNALELDDSALYLCASSPRAGGNTYGYTFGSGTRLTVV.

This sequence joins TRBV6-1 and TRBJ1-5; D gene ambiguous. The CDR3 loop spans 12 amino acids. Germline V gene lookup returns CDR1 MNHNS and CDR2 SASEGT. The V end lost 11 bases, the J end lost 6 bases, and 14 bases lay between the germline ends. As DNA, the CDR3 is TGTGCCGCCAAGGCTCCCGGTCAGCCCCAGCATTTT. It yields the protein CAAKAPGQPQHF.

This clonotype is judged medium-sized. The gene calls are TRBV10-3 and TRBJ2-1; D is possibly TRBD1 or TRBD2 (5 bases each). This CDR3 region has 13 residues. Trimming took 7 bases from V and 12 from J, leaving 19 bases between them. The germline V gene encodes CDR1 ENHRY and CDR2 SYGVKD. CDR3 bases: TGTGCCATCACCCCCGGGGCGGCCGGTGGGCAGTTCTTC. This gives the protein CAITPGAAGGQFF.

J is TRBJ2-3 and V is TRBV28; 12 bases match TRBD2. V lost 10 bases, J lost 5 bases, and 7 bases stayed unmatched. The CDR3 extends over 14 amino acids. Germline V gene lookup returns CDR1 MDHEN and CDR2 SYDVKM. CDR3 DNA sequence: TGTGCCACGTTGACTAGCGGGAGTCAAGATACGCAGTATTTT. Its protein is CATLTSGSQDTQYF.

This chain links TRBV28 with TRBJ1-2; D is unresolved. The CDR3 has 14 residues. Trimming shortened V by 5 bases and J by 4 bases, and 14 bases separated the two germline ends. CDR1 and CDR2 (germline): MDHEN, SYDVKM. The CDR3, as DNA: TGTGCCAGCAGTCCCTCGTCACTTTCCTATGGCTACACCTTC. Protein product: CASSPSSLSYGYTF.

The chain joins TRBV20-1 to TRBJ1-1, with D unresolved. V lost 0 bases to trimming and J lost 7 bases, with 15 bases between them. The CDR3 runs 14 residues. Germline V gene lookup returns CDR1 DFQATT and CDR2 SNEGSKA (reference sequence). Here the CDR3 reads CSARDYTGMGEAFF. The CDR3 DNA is TGCAGTGCTAGAGATTATACGGGAATGGGTGAAGCTTTCTTT.

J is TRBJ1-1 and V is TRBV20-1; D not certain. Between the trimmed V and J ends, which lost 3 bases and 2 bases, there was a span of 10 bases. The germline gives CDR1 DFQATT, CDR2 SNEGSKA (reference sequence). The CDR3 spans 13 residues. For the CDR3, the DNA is TGCAGTGCTAGTGCGGTGGAAAACACTGAAGCTTTCTTT. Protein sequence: CSASAVENTEAFF.

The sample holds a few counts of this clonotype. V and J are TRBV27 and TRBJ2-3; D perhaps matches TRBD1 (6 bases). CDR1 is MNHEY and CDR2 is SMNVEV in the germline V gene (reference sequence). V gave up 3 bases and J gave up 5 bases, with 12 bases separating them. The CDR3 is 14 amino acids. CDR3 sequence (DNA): TGTGCCAGCAGTTTGGTACAGGGTGAAGATACGCAGTATTTT. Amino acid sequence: CASSLVQGEDTQYF.

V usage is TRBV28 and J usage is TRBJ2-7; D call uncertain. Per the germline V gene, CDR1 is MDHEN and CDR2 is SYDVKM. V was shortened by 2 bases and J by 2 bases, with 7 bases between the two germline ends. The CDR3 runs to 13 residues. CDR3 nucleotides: TGTGCCAGCAGTTTAACAGCTCCCTACGAGCAGTACTTC. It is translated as CASSLTAPYEQYF.

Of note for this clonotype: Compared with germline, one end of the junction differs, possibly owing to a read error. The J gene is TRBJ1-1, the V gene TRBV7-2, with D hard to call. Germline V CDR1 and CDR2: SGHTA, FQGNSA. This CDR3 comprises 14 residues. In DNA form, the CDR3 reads TGTGCCAGCAGCCACCGACGGGGAGACACTGAAGCTATCTTT. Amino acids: CASSHRRGDTEAIF. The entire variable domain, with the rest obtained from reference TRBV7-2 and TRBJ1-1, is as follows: GAGVSQSPSNKVTEKGKDVELRCDPISGHTALYWYRQSLGQGLEFLIYFQGNSAPDKSGLPSDRFSAERTGGSVSTLTIQRTQQEDSAVYLCASSHRRGDTEAIFGQGTRLTVV.

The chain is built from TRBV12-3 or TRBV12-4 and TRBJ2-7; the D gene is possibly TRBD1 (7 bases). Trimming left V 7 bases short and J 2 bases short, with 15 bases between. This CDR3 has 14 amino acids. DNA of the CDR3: TGTGCCAGCACCCGCCAGGGGGGCACCTACGAGCAGTACTTC. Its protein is CASTRQGGTYEQYF.

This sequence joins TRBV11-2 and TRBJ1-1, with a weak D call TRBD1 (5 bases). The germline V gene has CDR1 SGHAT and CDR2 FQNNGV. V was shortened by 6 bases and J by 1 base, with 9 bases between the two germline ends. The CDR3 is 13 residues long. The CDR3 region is CASSMRGNTEAFF. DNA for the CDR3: TGTGCCAGCAGTATGAGGGGGAACACTGAAGCTTTCTTT.

The CDR3 here is CATSRTGSMNTEAFF. CDR3 sequence (DNA): TGTGCCACCAGTCGGACAGGGTCTATGAACACTGAAGCTTTCTTT. The genes are TRBV24-1 and TRBJ1-1; 8 positions agree with TRBD1. Germline-derived CDR1 and CDR2 are KGHDR and SFDVKD. The CDR3 is 15 residues long. Trimming cost V 6 bases and J 0 bases; bases outside gene matches: 5.

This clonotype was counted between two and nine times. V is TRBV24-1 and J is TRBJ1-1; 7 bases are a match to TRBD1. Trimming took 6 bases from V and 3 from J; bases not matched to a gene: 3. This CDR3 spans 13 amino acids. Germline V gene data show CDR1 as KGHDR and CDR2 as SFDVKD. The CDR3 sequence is CATSTGEYTEAFF. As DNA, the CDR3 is TGTGCCACCAGTACAGGGGAGTACACTGAAGCTTTCTTT.